In its sample, the clone carrying this T cell receptor beta chain was seen many times. Its antigen is not known. The CDR3 length is 14 residues. V was pared by 6 bases and J by 4 bases, with 14 bases between. Regions amplified from RNA transcripts were the TCR beta CDR3 regions. During a first-round RT-PCR of the TCR CDR3, the HTBI primer set was used. TCRdb analysed the multiplex PCR reads with MiXCR anew, one entry per CDR3 protein. This sample has about 340,000 distinct CDR3 sequences, with roughly a fifth found just once. The data were obtained in a study of T cells in Graves' hyperthyroidism and ophthalmopathy. Study as a whole: Peripheral blood was secured at the point of initial diagnosis, before any treatment. Study-wide results and caveats: Ophthalmopathy was separated from stable hyperthyroidism by a 13 V-J model. The blood repertoire included most of the expanded thyroid clonotypes above 0.001.

Absence of ophthalmopathy progression within 18 months defined stable Graves' hyperthyroidism. The chain joins TRBV12-3 or TRBV12-4 to TRBJ2-3; D gene unclear. Sample: blood. The sequence came from a woman aged 45-60 years with Graves' hyperthyroidism. The CDR3 spells CASRPFTQADTQYF. The CDR3 DNA reads as TGTGCCAGCAGGCCGTTCACCCAGGCAGATACGCAGTATTTT.